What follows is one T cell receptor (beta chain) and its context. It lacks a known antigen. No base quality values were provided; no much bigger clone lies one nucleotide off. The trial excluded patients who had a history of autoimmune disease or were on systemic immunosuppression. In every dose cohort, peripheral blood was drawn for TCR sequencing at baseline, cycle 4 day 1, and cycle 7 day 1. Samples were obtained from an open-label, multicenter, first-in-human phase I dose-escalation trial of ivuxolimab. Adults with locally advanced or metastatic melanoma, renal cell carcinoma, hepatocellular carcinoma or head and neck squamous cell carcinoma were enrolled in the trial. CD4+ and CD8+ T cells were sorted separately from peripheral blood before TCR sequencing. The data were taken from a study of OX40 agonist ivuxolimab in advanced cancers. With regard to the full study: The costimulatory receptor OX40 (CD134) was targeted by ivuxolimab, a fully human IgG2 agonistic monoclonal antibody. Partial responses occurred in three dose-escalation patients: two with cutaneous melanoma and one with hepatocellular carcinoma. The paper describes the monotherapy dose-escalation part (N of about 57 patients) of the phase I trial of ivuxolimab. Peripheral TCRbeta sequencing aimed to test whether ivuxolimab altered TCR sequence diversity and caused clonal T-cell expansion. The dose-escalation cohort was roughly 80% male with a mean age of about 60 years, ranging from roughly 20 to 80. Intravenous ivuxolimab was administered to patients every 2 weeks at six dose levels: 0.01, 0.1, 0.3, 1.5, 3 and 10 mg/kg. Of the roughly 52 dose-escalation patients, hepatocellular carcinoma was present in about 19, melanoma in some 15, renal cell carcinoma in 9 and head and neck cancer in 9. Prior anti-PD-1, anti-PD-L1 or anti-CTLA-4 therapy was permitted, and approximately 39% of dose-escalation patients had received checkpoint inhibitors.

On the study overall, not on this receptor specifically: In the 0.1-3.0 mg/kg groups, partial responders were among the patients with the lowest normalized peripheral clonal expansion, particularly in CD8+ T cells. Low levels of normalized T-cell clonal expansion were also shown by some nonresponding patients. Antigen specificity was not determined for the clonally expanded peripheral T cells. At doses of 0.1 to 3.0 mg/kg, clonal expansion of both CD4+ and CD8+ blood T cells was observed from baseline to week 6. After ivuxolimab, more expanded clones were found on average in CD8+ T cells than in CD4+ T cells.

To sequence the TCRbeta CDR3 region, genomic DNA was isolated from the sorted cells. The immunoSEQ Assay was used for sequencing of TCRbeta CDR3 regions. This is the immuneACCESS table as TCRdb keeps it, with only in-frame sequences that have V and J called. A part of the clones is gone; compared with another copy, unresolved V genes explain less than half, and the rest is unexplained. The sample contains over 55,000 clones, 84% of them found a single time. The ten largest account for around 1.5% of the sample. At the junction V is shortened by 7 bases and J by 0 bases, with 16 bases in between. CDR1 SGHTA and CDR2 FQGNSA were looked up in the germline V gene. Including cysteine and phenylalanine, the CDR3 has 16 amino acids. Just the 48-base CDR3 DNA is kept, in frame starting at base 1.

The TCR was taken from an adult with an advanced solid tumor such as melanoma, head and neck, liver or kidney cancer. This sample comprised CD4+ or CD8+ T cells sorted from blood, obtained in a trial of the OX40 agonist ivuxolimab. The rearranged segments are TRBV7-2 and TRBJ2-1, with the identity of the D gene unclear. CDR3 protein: CASTRDPLGSYNEQFF. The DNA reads TGTGCCAGCACCCGAGACCCGTTAGGCTCCTACAATGAGCAGTTCTTC. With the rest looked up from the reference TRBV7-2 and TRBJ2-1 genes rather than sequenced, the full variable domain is GAGVSQSPSNKVTEKGKDVELRCDPISGHTALYWYRQSLGQGLEFLIYFQGNSAPDKSGLPSDRFSAERTGGSVSTLTIQRTQQEDSAVYLCASTRDPLGSYNEQFFGPGTRLTVL.